This T cell receptor beta chain was identified in a study of T cells and Merkel cell carcinoma outcomes. Study results and caveats: In Merkel cell carcinoma, repertoire and T-cell density reportedly predicted outcomes.

Worth noting for this clone: No antigen is known for it.

Trimming pared 3 bases from V and 1 base from J, leaving 8 bases between. Germline V gene sequence: CDR1 MDHEN, CDR2 SYDVKM. The CDR3 contains 14 residues. Repertoires were generated with immunoSEQ multiplex PCR, while TCRdb's copy carries only in-frame clones and drops some. The sample shows 2,000 to 2,500 clones, roughly 90% of them seen only once. The TCR comes from a human donor with Merkel cell carcinoma. The chain uses TRBV28 and TRBJ2-3; no clear D gene. Material for sequencing was tumor tissue from Merkel cell carcinoma. CDR3 sequence: CASSFVAGTDTQYF. As DNA, the CDR3 is TGTGCCAGCAGTTTTGTAGCTGGCACAGATACGCAGTATTTT.